A single sample gave rise to the 26 T cell receptor beta chains below, sequenced in a study of CD8+ T cells in alopecia areata. The treatment denotes: oral pan-JAK inhibitor, 5-10 mg twice daily. As the sequencing template, cDNA was produced by extracting RNA and reverse transcribing it. The table came from immunoSEQ multiplex PCR; TCRdb's copy has only in-frame clones and leaves some out. The sample yields 80,000 or so clones, 66% seen once. The sample in question was CD8+ T cells sorted from blood, obtained at week 24, from a patient treated with tofacitinib. All receptors derive from a human donor with alopecia areata.

This clone turned up a few times. The chain carries TRBV7-9 and TRBJ2-7; no clear D. Trimming took off 1 base at V and 4 bases at J, with 5 bases between the two ends. The CDR3 consists of 12 residues. CDR1 is SEHNR and CDR2 is FQNEAQ in the germline V gene (reference sequence). CDR3 bases: TGTGCCAGCAGCTTAGGGCGATACGAGCAGTACTTC. Protein sequence: CASSLGRYEQYF.

The CDR3 nucleotides read TGCGCCAGTACCATCCGTCGAGGCGGGGGAGACAATGAGCAGTTCTTC. This translates into CASTIRRGGGDNEQFF. This chain connects TRBV5-1 to TRBJ2-1; 7 bases line up with TRBD2. The germline V gene has CDR1 SGHRS and CDR2 YFSETQ. J gave up 5 bases and V 8 bases, and 16 bases lay outside the gene matches. The CDR3 spans 16 residues.

The chain employs TRBV5-1 and TRBJ2-7, with TRBD2 matching 10 bases. The CDR3 runs 17 residues. Germline CDR1 is SGHRS and CDR2 is YFSETQ. J lost 4 bases, V lost 0 bases, and 10 bases had no gene match. CDR3 amino acids: CASSLEPAGGWDYEQYF. CDR3 DNA: TGCGCCAGCAGCTTGGAACCAGCGGGAGGGTGGGATTACGAGCAGTACTTC.

This clone occurred a few times. The rearrangement joins TRBV29-1 to TRBJ1-2; a possible D gene is TRBD1 (5 bases). Germline values: CDR1 SQVTM, CDR2 ANQGSEA. The CDR3 has 16 residues. Trimming pared 0 bases from V and 4 bases from J, leaving 18 bases between. The chain's CDR3 is CSVEDPVGQGGYGYTF. The CDR3 DNA sequence: TGCAGCGTTGAAGATCCCGTGGGGCAGGGCGGCTATGGCTACACCTTC. The full variable domain, its missing parts supplied by reference TRBV29-1 and TRBJ1-2, is SAVISQKPSRDICQRGTSLTIQCQVDSQVTMMFWYRQQPGQSLTLIATANQGSEATYESGFVIDKFPISRPNLTFSTLTVSNMSPEDSSIYLCSVEDPVGQGGYGYTFGSGTRLTVV.

This clone has more than one count but fewer than ten. This sequence joins TRBV5-1 and TRBJ1-2; 7 bases line up with TRBD1. The CDR3 runs 15 residues. Per the germline V gene, CDR1 is SGHRS and CDR2 is YFSETQ. The V gene end was trimmed by 0 bases and the J gene end by 12 bases; junction bases not matched to a gene: 14. Here the CDR3 DNA reads TGCGCCAGCAGCTTGGGGCGCCTCCAGGGGGATGGAGACACCTTC. It yields the protein CASSLGRLQGDGDTF.

The chain carries TRBV28 and TRBJ2-2; 9 nucleotides agree with TRBD1. In germline, CDR1 is MDHEN, CDR2 SYDVKM. Trimming at V came to 6 bases and at J to 3 bases, leaving 11 bases not matched to a gene. The CDR3 has 17 residues. This CDR3 is CASSPTLRTGDTGELFF. CDR3 in DNA: TGTGCCAGCAGCCCTACACTTCGGACAGGGGACACCGGGGAGCTGTTTTTT.

The chain combines TRBV11-2 with TRBJ2-5, with TRBD2 matching over 13 bases. The germline gives CDR1 SGHAT, CDR2 FQNNGV. The ends lost 5 bases at V and 4 bases at J; junction bases unmatched: 4. This CDR3 has 15 residues. CDR3 amino acids: CASSPTSGGRETQYF. As DNA, the CDR3 is TGTGCCAGCAGCCCGACTAGCGGGGGGCGAGAGACCCAGTACTTC.

This chain links TRBV6-1 with TRBJ2-5; TRBD1 agrees at 11 bases. The CDR3 consists of 13 residues. J gave up 2 bases and V 11 bases, and 4 bases lay outside the gene matches. Germline-derived CDR1 and CDR2 are MNHNS and SASEGT. CDR3 sequence reads: CASRDRGQETQYF. The CDR3 DNA reads as TGTGCCTCCCGGGACAGGGGGCAAGAGACCCAGTACTTC.

The chain joins TRBV9 to TRBJ2-7; D is unresolved. This CDR3 has 15 amino acids. Trimming pared 0 bases from V and 0 bases from J, leaving 10 bases between. Germline assignment: CDR1 SGDLS and CDR2 YYNGEE. For the CDR3, the DNA is TGTGCCAGCAGCGTAGGTCGTGGATTCTCCTACGAGCAGTACTTC. Translated, it gives CASSVGRGFSYEQYF.

The chain is built from TRBV28 and TRBJ1-5; D unclear. In germline, CDR1 is MDHEN, CDR2 SYDVKM. CDR3 length equals 15 residues. V was shortened by 4 bases and J by 0 bases, with 10 bases between the two germline ends. CDR3 sequence (DNA): TGTGCCAGCAGTTCGGCGGCAGATAGCAATCAGCCCCAGCATTTT. It yields the protein CASSSAADSNQPQHF.

This clone was seen a few times. This chain uses TRBV30 with TRBJ1-2, with D perhaps matching TRBD1 (5 bases). There are 13 residues in the CDR3. Germline CDR1 GTSNPN, CDR2 SVGIG (reference sequence). Trimming stripped 3 bases from V and 2 bases from J, with 10 bases between. CDR3 amino acids: CAWSAGYNYGYTF. CDR3 DNA: TGTGCCTGGAGCGCAGGGTACAACTATGGCTACACCTTC.

This clone was counted ten times or more. The V gene is TRBV4-3, the J gene TRBJ2-7; D assignment may be TRBD1 or TRBD2 (5 bases each). From germline, CDR1 is LGHNA and CDR2 YSLEER. The V gene lost 0 bases and the J gene lost 3 bases, with 15 bases spanning the gap. The CDR3 totals 16 residues. The CDR3 spells CASSQDSGKGHYEQYF. The DNA for the CDR3 is TGCGCCAGCAGCCAAGATTCCGGGAAGGGGCACTACGAGCAGTACTTC.

The J gene is TRBJ1-2, the V gene TRBV7-9, with unresolved D. V lost 1 base, J lost 7 bases, and 7 bases lay in between. The CDR3 has 12 amino acids. Germline CDR1 SEHNR, CDR2 FQNEAQ (reference sequence). The CDR3 nucleotides are TGTGCCAGCAGCTTAGGGGCAGTTGGCTACACCTTC. Translation gives CASSLGAVGYTF.

This clone was found a few times. The rearrangement joins TRBV28 to TRBJ2-7, with 9 bases aligning to TRBD2. Losses at the gene ends were 7 bases for V and 0 bases for J; bases not matched to a gene: 10. Germline values: CDR1 MDHEN, CDR2 SYDVKM. The CDR3 loop spans 16 amino acids. CDR3 DNA sequence: TGTGCCAGCACTTCCTCGACGACTAGCGGCTCCTACGAGCAGTACTTC. Translating it yields CASTSSTTSGSYEQYF.

This sequence joins TRBV9 and TRBJ1-5; weak D call: TRBD1 (5 bases). V lost 0 bases, J lost 3 bases, and 13 bases lay in between. Germline values: CDR1 SGDLS, CDR2 YYNGEE. The CDR3 spans 16 residues. The CDR3 spells CASSVGSQGNNQPQHF. DNA for the CDR3: TGTGCCAGCAGCGTAGGCAGTCAGGGTAACAATCAGCCCCAGCATTTT.

The V gene is TRBV30, the J gene TRBJ1-1; D perhaps matches TRBD1 (5 bases). Germline-derived CDR1 and CDR2 are GTSNPN and SVGIG (reference sequence). The CDR3 has 11 residues. Trimming cost V 3 bases and J 7 bases, with 9 bases left between them. CDR3 nucleotide sequence: TGTGCCTGGAGGGAGGGGTATGAAGCTTTCTTT. Translated: CAWREGYEAFF.

The chain uses TRBV2 and TRBJ2-5; possibly TRBD1 for D (5 bases). From germline, CDR1 is SNHLY and CDR2 FYNNEI. V lost 11 bases, J lost 5 bases, and 21 bases lay in between. The CDR3 spans 14 residues. In nucleotides, the CDR3 is TGTGCCCCCCTGGACCCAGGGCTTCAGGAGACCCAGTACTTC. The encoded protein is CAPLDPGLQETQYF.

The V and J genes are TRBV7-2 and TRBJ1-1; D is unclear. In germline, CDR1 is SGHTA, CDR2 FQGNSA. The length of the CDR3 is 12 residues. Trimming cost V 11 bases and J 0 bases, with 10 bases left between them. The CDR3 reads CAVSTMNTEAFF. The DNA of the CDR3 is TGTGCCGTCTCAACTATGAACACTGAAGCTTTCTTT.

The chain links TRBV5-6 to TRBJ2-5, with a tentative D call TRBD1 (5 bases). Matching the DNA end better, TRBJ2-7 makes the J call doubtful. CDR1 and CDR2 (germline): SGHDT, YYEEEE. The CDR3 spans 12 residues. The CDR3 spells CASSMVTGEQYF. Written as DNA, the CDR3 is TGTGCCAGCAGCATGGTCACAGGCGAGCAGTACTTC.

The V call is TRBV7-9, the J call TRBJ2-3; D is undetermined. Germline CDR1 and CDR2: SEHNR and FQNEAQ (reference sequence). CDR3 length: 15 residues. The V and J ends lost 3 bases and 2 bases respectively, with 12 bases between them. The CDR3 spells CASSLGYSPTDTQYF. For the CDR3, the DNA is TGTGCCAGCAGCTTGGGCTACTCACCCACAGATACGCAGTATTTT. The variable domain in full, completed from reference TRBV7-9 and TRBJ2-3, reads DTGVSQNPRHKITKRGQNVTFRCDPISEHNRLYWYRQTLGQGPEFLTYFQNEAQLEKSRLLSDRFSAERPKGSFSTLEIQRTEQGDSAMYLCASSLGYSPTDTQYFGPGTRLTVL.

For the CDR3, the DNA is TGTGCCAGCAAGGGGGGGACCACTGAAGCTTTCTTT. It codes for CASKGGTTEAFF. This rearrangement joins TRBV27 to TRBJ1-1; tentative D call: TRBD1 (6 bases). The length of the CDR3 is 12 residues. V shed 7 bases and J shed 4 bases, with 10 bases lying between them. Germline V gene lookup returns CDR1 MNHEY and CDR2 SMNVEV (reference sequence).

A few counts support this clone. The chain couples TRBV6-5 to TRBJ2-7, with 13 bases matching TRBD2. This CDR3 region has 14 residues. CDR1 is MNHEY and CDR2 is SVGAGI in the germline V gene. V lost 6 bases to trimming and J lost 7 bases; unmatched junction nucleotides: 6. CDR3: CASSYGLAGEEQYF. CDR3 in DNA: TGTGCCAGCAGCTATGGACTAGCGGGAGAGGAGCAGTACTTC.

In this sample, this clone turned up once. CDR3 protein: CASSQEVGQANGYTF. CDR3 nucleotide sequence: TGCGCCAGCAGCCAAGAAGTGGGGCAGGCGAATGGCTACACCTTC. V usage is TRBV4-3 and J usage is TRBJ1-2; possibly TRBD1 for D (5 bases). Germline V gives CDR1 LGHNA, CDR2 YSLEER. CDR3 length equals 15 residues. V lost 0 bases to trimming and J lost 6 bases, with 14 bases between them.

The gene calls are TRBV14 and TRBJ2-2; D might be TRBD1 (5 bases). There are 17 residues in the CDR3. Germline CDR1 SGHDN, CDR2 FVKESK. Trimming cost V 1 base and J 5 bases, with 17 bases left between them. In DNA, the CDR3 is TGTGCCAGCAGCCAAGGTCAAGGCCAGGGTGAAACCGGGGAGCTGTTTTTT. Amino acids: CASSQGQGQGETGELFF.

This chain uses TRBV27 with TRBJ1-2, with unresolved D. Germline V gene data show CDR1 as MNHEY and CDR2 as SMNVEV (reference sequence). The CDR3 is 14 residues long. Deletions cut 4 bases from V and 5 bases from J, with 14 bases between. In DNA form, the CDR3 reads TGTGCCAGCAGTTCCTTAAATGACCCATATGGCTACACCTTC. It is translated as CASSSLNDPYGYTF.

This clone was detected a few times. Possible read error: a much larger clone is one base away. The chain recombines TRBV27 with TRBJ2-1; maybe TRBD2 (5 bases). Germline values: CDR1 MNHEY, CDR2 SMNVEV (reference sequence). The CDR3 covers 14 residues. V was shortened by 0 bases and J by 10 bases, with 13 bases between the two germline ends. CDR3 sequence (DNA): TGTGCCAGCAGTTTATCCACCGCCGACTACGAGCAGTTCTTC. Translating gives CASSLSTADYEQFF.